This T cell receptor beta chain was obtained from a study of T-cell memory formation after mild COVID-19. Whole-study context: TCR clustering was largely donor specific.

This clonotype showed up just a few times. This CDR3 comprises 15 residues. The V and J ends lost 5 bases and 9 bases respectively, with 20 bases between them. The germline V gene has CDR1 SGHAT and CDR2 FQNNGV. TCRdb itself ran the 5' RACE reads through MiXCR, one entry per CDR3 protein. Of roughly 110,000 distinct CDR3 sequences in the sample, roughly 12% were seen once. The sequence derives from an adult woman who had mild COVID-19 (a few samples of this study predate the infection). Cell type and time point are not known. The chain carries TRBV11-2 and TRBJ2-1; possible D gene TRBD1, 6 bases. Sequences were obtained from PBMCs or a T cell subset sorted from them (not recorded which). CDR3 DNA sequence: TGTGCCAGCAGCCCCGGCCTAGGGGGTGGCTTTGAGCAGTTCTTC. Translated: CASSPGLGGGFEQFF.